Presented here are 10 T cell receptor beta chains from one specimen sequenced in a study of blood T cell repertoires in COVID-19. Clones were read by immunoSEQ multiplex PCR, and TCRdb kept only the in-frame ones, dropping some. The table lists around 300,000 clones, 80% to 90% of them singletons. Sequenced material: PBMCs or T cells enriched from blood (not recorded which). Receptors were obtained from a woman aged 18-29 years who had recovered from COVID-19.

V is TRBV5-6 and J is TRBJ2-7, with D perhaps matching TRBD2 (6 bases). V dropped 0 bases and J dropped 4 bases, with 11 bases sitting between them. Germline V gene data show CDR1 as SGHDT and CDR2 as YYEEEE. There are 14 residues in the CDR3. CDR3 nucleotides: TGTGCCAGCAGCTTGGCGGGGGTGGGTTACGAGCAGTACTTC. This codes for CASSLAGVGYEQYF.

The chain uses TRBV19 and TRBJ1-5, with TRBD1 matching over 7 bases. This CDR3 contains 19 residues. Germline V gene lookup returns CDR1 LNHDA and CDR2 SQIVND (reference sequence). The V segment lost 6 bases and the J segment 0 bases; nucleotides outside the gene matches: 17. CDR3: CASSHISPNRGYSNQPQHF. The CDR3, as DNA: TGTGCCAGTAGCCACATTAGCCCTAACAGGGGTTATAGCAATCAGCCCCAGCATTTT.

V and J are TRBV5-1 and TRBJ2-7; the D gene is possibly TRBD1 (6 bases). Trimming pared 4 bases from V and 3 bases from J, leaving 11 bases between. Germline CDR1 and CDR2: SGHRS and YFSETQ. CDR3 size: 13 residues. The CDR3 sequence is CASSLQGSYEQYF. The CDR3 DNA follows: TGCGCCAGCAGCCTACAGGGTAGCTACGAGCAGTACTTC.

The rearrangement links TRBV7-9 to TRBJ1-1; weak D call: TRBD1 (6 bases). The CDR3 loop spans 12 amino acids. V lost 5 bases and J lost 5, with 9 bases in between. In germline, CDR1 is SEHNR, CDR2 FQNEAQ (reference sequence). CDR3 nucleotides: TGTGCCAGCAGCCACAGGGCTACTGAAGCTTTCTTT. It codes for CASSHRATEAFF.

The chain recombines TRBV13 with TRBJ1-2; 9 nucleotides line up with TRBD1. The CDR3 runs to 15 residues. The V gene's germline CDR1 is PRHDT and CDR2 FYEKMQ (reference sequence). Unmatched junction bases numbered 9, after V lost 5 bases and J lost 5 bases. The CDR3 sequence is CASSAPQGAEYGYTF. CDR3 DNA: TGTGCCAGCAGCGCGCCACAGGGGGCTGAGTATGGCTACACCTTC.

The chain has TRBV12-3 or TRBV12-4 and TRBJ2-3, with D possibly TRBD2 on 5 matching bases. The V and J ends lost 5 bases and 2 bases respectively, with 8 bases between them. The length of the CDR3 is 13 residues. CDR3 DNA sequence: TGTGCCAGCAGTCAGCGGTTCACAGATACGCAGTATTTT. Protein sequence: CASSQRFTDTQYF.

The CDR3 region has the DNA TGTGCCAGCAGCCCCGTCGGAGACTCCCAGTACTTC. Translating it yields CASSPVGDSQYF. The rearrangement uses TRBV11-2 and TRBJ2-4, with D unclear. CDR1 is SGHAT and CDR2 is FQNNGV in the germline V gene. V lost 5 bases to trimming and J lost 13 bases, with 15 bases between them. The CDR3 runs to 12 residues.

Here the CDR3 DNA reads TGTGCCAGCCTGGGGGGTTCTAGCTATGGCTACACCTTC. It codes for CASLGGSSYGYTF. The chain is built from TRBV19 and TRBJ1-2; D perhaps matches TRBD1 (5 bases). Trimming shortened V by 9 bases and J by 4 bases, and 15 bases separated the two germline ends. From germline, CDR1 is LNHDA and CDR2 SQIVND (reference sequence). The CDR3 runs to 13 residues. Full variable domain (rest looked up from reference TRBV19 and TRBJ1-2): DGGITQSPKYLFRKEGQNVTLSCEQNLNHDAMYWYRQDPGQGLRLIYYSQIVNDFQKGDIAEGYSVSREKKESFPLTVTSAQKNPTAFYLCASLGGSSYGYTFGSGTRLTVV.

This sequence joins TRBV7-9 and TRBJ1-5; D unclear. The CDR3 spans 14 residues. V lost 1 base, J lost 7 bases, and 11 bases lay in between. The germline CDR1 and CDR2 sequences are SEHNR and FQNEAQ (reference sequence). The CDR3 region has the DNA TGTGCCAGCAGCTTAGAGTTGGGCCCCCAGCCCCAGCATTTT. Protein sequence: CASSLELGPQPQHF.

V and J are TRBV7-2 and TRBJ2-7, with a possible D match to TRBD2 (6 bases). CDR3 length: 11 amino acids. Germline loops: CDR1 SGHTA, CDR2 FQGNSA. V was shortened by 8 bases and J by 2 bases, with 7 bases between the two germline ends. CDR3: CASGGTYEQYF. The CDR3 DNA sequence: TGTGCCAGCGGGGGGACCTACGAGCAGTACTTC.